This TCR beta chain was documented in a study of blood T cells in healthy people across ages. Findings and limits, study-wide: Across the age range, TCR beta diversity per million T cells fell in a roughly linear way.

This clonotype was seen only a few times. Its target is not known. Next came a second PCR, run for about 7 to 12 cycles, which used a sample-barcoded 5' primer along with a J-beta primer mix. A single record per CDR3 protein comes from TCRdb applying MiXCR to the 5' RACE reads. Altogether roughly 1,500,000 distinct CDR3 sequences are present, about 35% being singletons, with the ten largest covering about 11%. J gave up 5 bases and V 4 bases, and 5 bases lay outside the gene matches. CDR3 size: 14 residues. The sample taken for sequencing was blood. The receptor comes from a woman aged 30 to 39 in good health. The V call is TRBV12-3 or TRBV12-4, the J call TRBJ1-2; 9 nucleotides align to TRBD1. The CDR3: CASSSQGAWYGYTF. The DNA of the CDR3 is TGTGCCAGCAGTTCACAGGGGGCTTGGTATGGCTACACCTTC.